The TCR beta chain described here comes from a study of coeliac disease. At the level of the study: High-resolution HLA typing was lacking; TRBV7-2 bias was queried instead.

Repertoires were generated with immunoSEQ multiplex PCR, while TCRdb's copy carries only in-frame clones and drops some. In the table there are about 2,500 clones, more than 55% of which are singletons. The CDR3 has 13 residues. CDR1 is MNHEY, CDR2 SVGAGI, per germline. With respect to this clone: The antigen remains unidentified. Germline is not matched at one junction end, which may reflect a read error.

Overall study results and limits: The authors considered this approach unsuitable for unbiased detection of gliadin-specific T cells.

The V call is TRBV6-5, the J call TRBJ2-2; perhaps TRBD2 as D (5 bases). Material for sequencing was lamina propria lymphocytes from the gut. The TCR originated in a woman aged 70-85 years with celiac disease on a gluten-free diet. Here the CDR3 reads CTSSYGETGELFF. The CDR3 coding sequence is TGTACCAGCAGTTACGGGGAGACCGGGGAGCTGTTTTTT.